The rows below give T cell receptor beta chains drawn from one sample of a study of T cell responses to AZD1222 COVID-19 vaccine. This table comes from immunoSEQ multiplex PCR, and its TCRdb copy is limited to in-frame clones, with some not included. The sample shows about 120,000 clones, more than 75% of them seen only once. The source was peripheral blood, collected on day 0 of AZD1222 vaccination. The receptors stem from an adult in good health. The CDR3 runs from the conserved cysteine through the conserved F or W. The D gene is left open where the match is weak. Clone sizes are given selectively: once, few, many, or a class where the clone is expanded.

v_call	clone_size	j_call	d_call	cdr3_nt	cdr3_aa
TRBV24-1	.	TRBJ2-2	TRBD1	TGTGCCACCAGTGATCCTGGGGGGACAGGGAACACCGGGGAGCTGTTTTTT	CATSDPGGTGNTGELFF
TRBV30	.	TRBJ2-1	TRBD1	TGTGCCTGGAGTTTGGGACAGGTCCAAGGGGATGAGCAGTTCTTC	CAWSLGQVQGDEQFF
TRBV7-2	.	TRBJ1-5	.	TGTGCCAGCAGCGTTAGCAATCAGCCCCAGCATTTT	CASSVSNQPQHF
TRBV11-2	.	TRBJ2-5	.	TGTGCCAGCAGCTTACTTTATGGGACCCAGTACTTC	CASSLLYGTQYF
TRBV7-8	.	TRBJ2-3	TRBD2	TGTGCCAGCAGCTTAGAGGCTAGCGGGGCCACAGATACGCAGTATTTT	CASSLEASGATDTQYF
TRBV6-2/TRBV6-3	.	TRBJ2-1	TRBD2	TGTGCCAGCAGCGCCACCGGACCTGGCGGGAGGGCCGGTGAGCAGTTCTTC	CASSATGPGGRAGEQFF
TRBV11-2	.	TRBJ2-7	.	TGTGCCAGCAGCTTAGGACAACCCTACGAGCAGTACTTC	CASSLGQPYEQYF
TRBV10-1	.	TRBJ2-1	TRBD2	TGCGCCAGCAGCGAAACTAGCGGGGGCTACAATGAGCAGTTCTTC	CASSETSGGYNEQFF
TRBV5-5	.	TRBJ2-7	.	TGTGCCAGCAGCTTGCTCCGCTCCCAGGGGAACGAGCAGTACTTC	CASSLLRSQGNEQYF
TRBV7-3	.	TRBJ1-1	.	TGTGCCAGCAGCTTACAGGGAGACACTGAAGCTTTCTTT	CASSLQGDTEAFF
TRBV28	few	TRBJ2-7	TRBD1	TGTGCCAGCAGATCAAGAAAAAGGGACAGGGAGGCCTACGAGCAGTACTTC	CASRSRKRDREAYEQYF
TRBV19	.	TRBJ2-3	TRBD1	TGTGCCAGTAGTATAGGAACAGGGGGCACAGATACGCAGTATTTT	CASSIGTGGTDTQYF
TRBV11-3	.	TRBJ2-3	.	TGTGCCAGCAGCTTAGATGGGGGGACAGATACGCAGTATTTT	CASSLDGGTDTQYF
TRBV19	.	TRBJ2-3	.	TGTGCCAGTAGTATCATGGGTCGGGGGGCGGCAGATACGCAGTATTTT	CASSIMGRGAADTQYF
TRBV13	once	TRBJ2-1	.	TGTGCCAGCAGTAGACAGTCTGGATACAATGAGCAGTTCTTC	CASSRQSGYNEQFF
TRBV19	.	TRBJ2-7	TRBD1	TGTGCCAGTAGTACAGGGACAGGGAGGTTATCCTACGAGCAGTACTTC	CASSTGTGRLSYEQYF
TRBV4-1	.	TRBJ1-2	.	TGCGCCAGCAGCCCCTCGGGGGGGGACAACTATGGCTACACCTTC	CASSPSGGDNYGYTF
TRBV6-5	.	TRBJ1-6	.	TGTGCCAGCAGCGCAGGGACTTCACCCCTCCACTTT	CASSAGTSPLHF
TRBV18	.	TRBJ2-3	TRBD2	TGTGCCAGCTCACCACCAAGCGGGAGGACAGATACGCAGTATTTT	CASSPPSGRTDTQYF
TRBV6-1	.	TRBJ2-2	.	TGTGCCAGCACCGGACGGAACACCGGGGAGCTGTTTTTT	CASTGRNTGELFF
TRBV28	.	TRBJ2-1	TRBD2	TGTGCCAGCAGTTTCCCTCCGACAGCGGGACCGTACAATGAGCAGTTCTTC	CASSFPPTAGPYNEQFF
TRBV27	.	TRBJ1-5	.	TGTGCCAGCAGTCCTGGGAGCAATCAGCCCCAGCATTTT	CASSPGSNQPQHF
TRBV7-2	.	TRBJ2-7	TRBD2	TGTGCCAGCAGCGTACCCGGACTAGCCTACGAGCAGTACTTC	CASSVPGLAYEQYF
TRBV30	once	TRBJ2-3	.	TGTGCCTGGAGACGGCCGGCAGATACGCAGTATTTT	CAWRRPADTQYF
TRBV19	once	TRBJ2-7	TRBD1	TGTGCCAGTACCGAGGGGACAGGGCGCGAGCAGTACTTC	CASTEGTGREQYF
TRBV5-4	.	TRBJ2-2	.	TGTGCCAGCAGCCAAGAGCCCCACACCGGGGAGCTGTTTTTT	CASSQEPHTGELFF
TRBV9	.	TRBJ2-6	TRBD1	TGTGCCAGCAGCGTAGGGACAGGGGGCTCTGGGGCCAACGTCCTGACTTTC	CASSVGTGGSGANVLTF
TRBV27	.	TRBJ2-7	TRBD2	TGTGCCAGCAAAGGGACTAGCGGGGGAGGCTACGAGCAGTACTTC	CASKGTSGGGYEQYF
TRBV5-6	.	TRBJ1-2	TRBD1	TGTGCCAGCAGGTTGAGGGGACAGGGGACCTATGGCTACACCTTC	CASRLRGQGTYGYTF
TRBV10-3	.	TRBJ1-2	TRBD1	TGTGCCATCAGTGAGGGGACAGGAATTAACTATGGCTACACCTTC	CAISEGTGINYGYTF
TRBV6-1	.	TRBJ2-3	.	TGTGCCAGCAGTGAAAGGGGAGATACGCAGTATTTT	CASSERGDTQYF
TRBV5-1	.	TRBJ2-3	TRBD2	TGCGCCAGCAGCTCTGGACTAGCGGGGATCACAGATACGCAGTATTTT	CASSSGLAGITDTQYF
TRBV4-3	.	TRBJ1-5	TRBD1	TGCGCCAGCAGCCAAGATCCCAGGGGGCGGGATCAGCCCCAGCATTTT	CASSQDPRGRDQPQHF
TRBV12-3/TRBV12-4	.	TRBJ1-2	TRBD1	TGTGCCAGCAGTATATCACAGGGGGCGGGCTACACCTTC	CASSISQGAGYTF
TRBV7-2	once	TRBJ2-3	.	TGTGCCAGCAGCTTATACGGGACTAGCACAGATACGCAGTATTTT	CASSLYGTSTDTQYF
TRBV3-1/TRBV3-2	.	TRBJ2-5	TRBD1	TGTGCCAGCAGCCAACCGGACAGGCAAGAGACCCAGTACTTC	CASSQPDRQETQYF
TRBV6-5	.	TRBJ1-1	.	TGTGCCAGCAGTTACTCGACCAGGGCGGCCACTGAAGCTTTCTTT	CASSYSTRAATEAFF
TRBV5-6	.	TRBJ1-1	.	TGTGCCAGCAGCTTGGATACCCTCATGAACACTGAAGCTTTCTTT	CASSLDTLMNTEAFF
TRBV29-1	.	TRBJ2-6	TRBD1	TGCAGCGTCATAGGGGGCACCGGGGCCAACGTCCTGACTTTC	CSVIGGTGANVLTF
TRBV6-1	.	TRBJ2-2	.	TGTGCCAGCAGTGAAGTTGTGTCATTAATAACCGGGGAGCTGTTTTTT	CASSEVVSLITGELFF
TRBV28	.	TRBJ2-1	.	TGTGCCAGCAGTTCCCTTCGGGGAGCGGTCGGGGATGAGCAGTTCTTC	CASSSLRGAVGDEQFF
TRBV19	.	TRBJ2-3	TRBD2	TGTGCCAGCGGGACTAGCGGGAGCACAGATACGCAGTATTTT	CASGTSGSTDTQYF
TRBV6-5	.	TRBJ2-7	.	TGTGCCAGCACCCCTGGGACTTCGATGGGGGAGCAGTACTTC	CASTPGTSMGEQYF
TRBV9	.	TRBJ2-7	.	TGTGCCAGCAGCGTAGGGCCCGTAGACGAGCAGTACTTC	CASSVGPVDEQYF
TRBV9	.	TRBJ2-2	.	TGTGCCAGCAGCGCCGTTGAGTTTGGGGGGAACACCGGGGAGCTGTTTTTT	CASSAVEFGGNTGELFF